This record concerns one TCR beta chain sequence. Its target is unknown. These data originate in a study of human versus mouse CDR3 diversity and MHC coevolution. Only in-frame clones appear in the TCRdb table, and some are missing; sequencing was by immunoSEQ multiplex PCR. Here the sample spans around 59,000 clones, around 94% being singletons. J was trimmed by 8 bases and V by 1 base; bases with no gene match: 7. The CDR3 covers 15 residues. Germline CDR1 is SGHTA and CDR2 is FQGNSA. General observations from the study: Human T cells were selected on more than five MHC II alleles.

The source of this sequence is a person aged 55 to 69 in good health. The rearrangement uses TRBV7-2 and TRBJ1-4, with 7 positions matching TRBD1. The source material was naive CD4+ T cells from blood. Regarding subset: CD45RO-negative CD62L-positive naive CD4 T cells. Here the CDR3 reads CASSLGQGEGEKLFF. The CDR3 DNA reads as TGTGCCAGCAGCTTAGGCCAGGGGGAAGGAGAAAAACTGTTTTTT.